This passage covers 2 T cell receptor beta chains from one sample sequenced in a study of molecular identifiers for immune sequencing clone quantification. MiXCR, run by TCRdb on the PCR reads, gives a single entry per CDR3 protein. The sample lists roughly 300,000 distinct CDR3 sequences, under 25% seen once, with 0.65% to 0.75% in the top ten. Sequencing was performed on naive CD8+ T cells from blood, with Jurkat cell RNA spiked in. Subset noted: FACS-sorted CD8+CD4-CCR7+CD45RA+ naive T cells. The origin of the receptors is a human donor in good health. Some libraries in this study had Jurkat cell RNA spiked in.

Concerning this clonotype: A much larger clone differs by one base, so this may be a read error. Here the CDR3 DNA reads TGTGCCAGCAGCGATAAACAGGGGGCGGCCAAAAGCATTCAGTACTTC. Amino acid sequence: CASSDKQGAAKSIQYF. The chain links TRBV13 to TRBJ2-4, with 9 bases aligning to TRBD1. This CDR3 has 16 residues. CDR1 and CDR2 (germline): PRHDT, FYEKMQ (reference sequence).

The J gene is TRBJ2-5, the V gene TRBV27, with TRBD1 as a possible D gene (6 bases). Germline CDR1 reads MNHEY; CDR2 reads SMNVEV (reference sequence). The CDR3 runs to 16 residues. The V and J ends lost 6 bases and 7 bases respectively, with 24 bases between them. The CDR3 DNA is TGTGCCAGCAGACCTTTGGACAGTCCGCTTCTTGGGACCCAGTACTTC. Its translation: CASRPLDSPLLGTQYF.